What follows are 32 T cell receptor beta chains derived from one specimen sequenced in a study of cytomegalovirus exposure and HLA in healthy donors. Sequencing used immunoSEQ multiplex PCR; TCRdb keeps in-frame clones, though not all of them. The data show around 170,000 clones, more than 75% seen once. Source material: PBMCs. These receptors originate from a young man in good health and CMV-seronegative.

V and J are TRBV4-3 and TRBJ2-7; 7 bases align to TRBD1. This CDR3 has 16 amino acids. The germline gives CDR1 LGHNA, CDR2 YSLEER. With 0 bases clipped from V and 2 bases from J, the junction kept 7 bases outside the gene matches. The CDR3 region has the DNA TGCGCCAGCAGCCAAGACACAGGGGCCTACCCCTACGAGCAGTACTTC. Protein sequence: CASSQDTGAYPYEQYF.

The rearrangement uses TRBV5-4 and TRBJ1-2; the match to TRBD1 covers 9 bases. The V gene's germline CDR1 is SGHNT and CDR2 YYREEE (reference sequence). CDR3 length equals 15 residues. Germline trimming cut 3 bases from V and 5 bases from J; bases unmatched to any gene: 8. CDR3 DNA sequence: TGTGCCAGCAGCTCACAGGGGGCGGGAGATTATGGCTACACCTTC. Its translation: CASSSQGAGDYGYTF. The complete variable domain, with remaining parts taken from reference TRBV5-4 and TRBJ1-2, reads ETGVTQSPTHLIKTRGQQVTLRCSSQSGHNTVSWYQQALGQGPQFIFQYYREEENGRGNFPPRFSGLQFPNYSSELNVNALELDDSALYLCASSSQGAGDYGYTFGSGTRLTVV.

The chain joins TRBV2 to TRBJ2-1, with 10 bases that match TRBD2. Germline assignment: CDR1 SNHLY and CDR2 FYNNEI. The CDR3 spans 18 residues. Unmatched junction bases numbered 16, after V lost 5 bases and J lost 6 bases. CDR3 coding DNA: TGTGCCAGCAGTTTATTTGTGAGGGCTAGCGGGGGACTCAATGAGCAGTTCTTC. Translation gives CASSLFVRASGGLNEQFF.

This CDR3 is CASSFRQPNTEAFF. As DNA, the CDR3 is TGTGCCAGCAGTTTCCGACAGCCGAACACTGAAGCTTTCTTT. The V call is TRBV6-6, the J call TRBJ1-1; D may be TRBD1 (5 bases). Germline V CDR1 and CDR2: MNHNY, SVGAGI (reference sequence). There are 14 residues in the CDR3. V lost 4 bases and J lost 1, with 10 bases in between.

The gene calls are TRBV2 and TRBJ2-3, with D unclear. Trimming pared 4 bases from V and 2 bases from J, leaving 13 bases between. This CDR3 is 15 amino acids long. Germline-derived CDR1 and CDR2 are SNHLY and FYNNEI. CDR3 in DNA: TGTGCCAGCAGTGTGGGCCGATACTCCACAGATACGCAGTATTTT. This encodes CASSVGRYSTDTQYF.

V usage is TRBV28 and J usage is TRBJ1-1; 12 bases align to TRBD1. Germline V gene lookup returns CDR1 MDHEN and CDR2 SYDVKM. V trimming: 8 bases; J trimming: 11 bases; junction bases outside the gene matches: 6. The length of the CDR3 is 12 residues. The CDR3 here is CASVRDRGLAFF. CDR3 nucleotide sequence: TGTGCCAGCGTCCGGGACAGGGGGCTTGCTTTCTTT. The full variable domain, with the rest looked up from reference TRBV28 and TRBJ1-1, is DVKVTQSSRYLVKRTGEKVFLECVQDMDHENMFWYRQDPGLGLRLIYFSYDVKMKEKGDIPEGYSVSREKKERFSLILESASTNQTSMYLCASVRDRGLAFFGQGTRLTVV.

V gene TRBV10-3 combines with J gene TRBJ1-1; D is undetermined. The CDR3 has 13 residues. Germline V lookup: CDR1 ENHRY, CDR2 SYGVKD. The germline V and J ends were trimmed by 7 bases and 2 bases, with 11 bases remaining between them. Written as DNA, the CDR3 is TGTGCCATCACGGCAGACACAAACACTGAAGCTTTCTTT. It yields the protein CAITADTNTEAFF.

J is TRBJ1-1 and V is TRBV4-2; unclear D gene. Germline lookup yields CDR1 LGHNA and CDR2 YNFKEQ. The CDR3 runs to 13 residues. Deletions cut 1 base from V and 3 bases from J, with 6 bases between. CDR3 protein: CASSQVQDTEAFF. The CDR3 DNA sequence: TGTGCCAGCAGCCAAGTTCAGGACACTGAAGCTTTCTTT.

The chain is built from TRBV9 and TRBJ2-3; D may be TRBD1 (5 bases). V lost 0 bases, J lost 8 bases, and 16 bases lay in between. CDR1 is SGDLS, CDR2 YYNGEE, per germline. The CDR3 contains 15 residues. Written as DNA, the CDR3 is TGTGCCAGCAGCGTAGAAATTTTAACAGGAGCTACGCAGTATTTT. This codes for CASSVEILTGATQYF.

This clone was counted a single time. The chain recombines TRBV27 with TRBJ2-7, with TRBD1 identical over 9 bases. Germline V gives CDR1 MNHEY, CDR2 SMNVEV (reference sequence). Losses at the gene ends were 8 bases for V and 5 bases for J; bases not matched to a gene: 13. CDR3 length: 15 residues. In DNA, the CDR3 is TGTGCCAGCGGCATACCGGGACAGGGTTGGCACGAGCAGTACGTC. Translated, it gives CASGIPGQGWHEQYV.

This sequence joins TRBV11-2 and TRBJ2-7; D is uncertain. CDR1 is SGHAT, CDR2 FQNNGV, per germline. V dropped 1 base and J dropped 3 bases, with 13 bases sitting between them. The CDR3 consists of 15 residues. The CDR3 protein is CASSLAPADFYEQYF. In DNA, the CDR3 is TGTGCCAGCAGCTTAGCCCCGGCAGACTTCTACGAGCAGTACTTC.

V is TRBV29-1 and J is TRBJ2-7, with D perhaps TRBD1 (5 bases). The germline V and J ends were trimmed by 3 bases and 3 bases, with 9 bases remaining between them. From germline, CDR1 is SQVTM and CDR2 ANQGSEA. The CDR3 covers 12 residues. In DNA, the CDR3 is TGCAGCGTTGAGATGACAGACTACGAGCAGTACTTC. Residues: CSVEMTDYEQYF.

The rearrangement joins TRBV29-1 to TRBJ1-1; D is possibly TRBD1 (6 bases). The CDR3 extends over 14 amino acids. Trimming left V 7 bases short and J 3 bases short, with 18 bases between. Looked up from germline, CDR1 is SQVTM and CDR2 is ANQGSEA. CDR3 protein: CSANPGQGDTEAFF. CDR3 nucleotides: TGCAGCGCCAACCCGGGACAAGGGGACACTGAAGCTTTCTTT.

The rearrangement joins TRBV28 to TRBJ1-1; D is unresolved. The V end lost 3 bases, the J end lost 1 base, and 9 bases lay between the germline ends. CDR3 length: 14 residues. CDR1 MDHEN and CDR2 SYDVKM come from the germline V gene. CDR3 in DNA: TGTGCCAGCAGTTTTGAGTCTCGGAACACTGAAGCTTTCTTT. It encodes CASSFESRNTEAFF.

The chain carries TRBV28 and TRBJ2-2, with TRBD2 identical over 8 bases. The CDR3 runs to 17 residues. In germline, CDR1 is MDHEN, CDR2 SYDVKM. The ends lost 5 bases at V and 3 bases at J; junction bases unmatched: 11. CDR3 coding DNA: TGTGCCAGCAGTGTCTTGGGGCGGGAGGCCCACACCGGGGAGCTGTTTTTT. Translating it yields CASSVLGREAHTGELFF.

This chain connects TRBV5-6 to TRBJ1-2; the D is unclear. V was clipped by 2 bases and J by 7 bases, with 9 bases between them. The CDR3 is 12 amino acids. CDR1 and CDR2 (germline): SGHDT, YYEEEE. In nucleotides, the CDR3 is TGTGCCAGCAGCTTTTCAGGTTCTGGCTACACCTTC. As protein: CASSFSGSGYTF.

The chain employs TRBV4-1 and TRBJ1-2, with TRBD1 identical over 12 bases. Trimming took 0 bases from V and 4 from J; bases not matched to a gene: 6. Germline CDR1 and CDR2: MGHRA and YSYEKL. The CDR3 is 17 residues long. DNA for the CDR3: TGCGCCAGCAGCCAAGATACAGAGGGACAGGGGGCCTATGGCTACACCTTC. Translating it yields CASSQDTEGQGAYGYTF.

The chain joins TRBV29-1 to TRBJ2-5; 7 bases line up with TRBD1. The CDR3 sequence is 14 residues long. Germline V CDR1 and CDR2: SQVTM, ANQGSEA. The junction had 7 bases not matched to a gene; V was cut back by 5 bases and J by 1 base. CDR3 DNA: TGCAGCGTTAGGGGGCCAGGGGGCCAAGAGACCCAGTACTTC. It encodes CSVRGPGGQETQYF.

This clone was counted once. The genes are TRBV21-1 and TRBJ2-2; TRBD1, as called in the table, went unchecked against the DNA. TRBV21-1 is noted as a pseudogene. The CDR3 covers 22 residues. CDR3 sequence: CASSKDKVRDRMGNSSPGELFF. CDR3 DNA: TGTGCCAGCAGCAAAGACAAAGTCCGGGACAGAATGGGTAACAGCTCACCCGGGGAGCTGTTTTTT.

The CDR3 nucleotides read TGTGCCAGCAGCTTAGTGCCAGGTACTCACAATCAGCCCCAGCATTTT. Its translation is CASSLVPGTHNQPQHF. This chain uses TRBV7-2 with TRBJ1-5; D is ambiguous. Germline V gives CDR1 SGHTA, CDR2 FQGNSA. The CDR3 sequence is 16 residues long. V lost 1 base, J lost 3 bases, and 13 bases lay in between.

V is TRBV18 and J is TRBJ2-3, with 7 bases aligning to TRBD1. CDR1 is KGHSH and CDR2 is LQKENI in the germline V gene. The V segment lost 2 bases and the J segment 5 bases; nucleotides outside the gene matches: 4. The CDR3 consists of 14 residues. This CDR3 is CASSPTGAGDTQYF. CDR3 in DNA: TGTGCCAGCTCACCAACAGGGGCCGGAGATACGCAGTATTTT.

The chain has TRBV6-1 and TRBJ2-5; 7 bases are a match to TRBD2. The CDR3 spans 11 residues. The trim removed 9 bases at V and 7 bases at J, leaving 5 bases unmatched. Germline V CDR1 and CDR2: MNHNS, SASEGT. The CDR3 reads CASRGRGTQYF. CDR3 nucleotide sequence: TGTGCCAGTCGTGGGAGGGGGACCCAGTACTTC.

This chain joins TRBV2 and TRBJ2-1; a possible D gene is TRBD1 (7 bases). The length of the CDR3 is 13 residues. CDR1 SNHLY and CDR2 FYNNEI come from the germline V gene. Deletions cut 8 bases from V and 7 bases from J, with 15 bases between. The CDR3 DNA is TGTGCCAGCTCGACTCAGGGGGGAAATGAGCAGTTCTTC. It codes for CASSTQGGNEQFF.

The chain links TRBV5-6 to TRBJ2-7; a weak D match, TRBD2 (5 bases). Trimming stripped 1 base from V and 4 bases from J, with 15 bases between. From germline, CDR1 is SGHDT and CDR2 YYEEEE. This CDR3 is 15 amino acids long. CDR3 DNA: TGTGCCAGCAGCTTGCGCCGAGGAGGCCCTTACGAGCAGTACTTC. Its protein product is CASSLRRGGPYEQYF.

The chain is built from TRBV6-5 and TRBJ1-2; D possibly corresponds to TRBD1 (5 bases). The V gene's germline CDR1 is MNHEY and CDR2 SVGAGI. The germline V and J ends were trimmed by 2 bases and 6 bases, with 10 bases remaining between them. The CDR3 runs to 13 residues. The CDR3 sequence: CASSYPGYHGYTF. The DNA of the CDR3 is TGTGCCAGCAGTTACCCAGGGTATCATGGCTACACCTTC.

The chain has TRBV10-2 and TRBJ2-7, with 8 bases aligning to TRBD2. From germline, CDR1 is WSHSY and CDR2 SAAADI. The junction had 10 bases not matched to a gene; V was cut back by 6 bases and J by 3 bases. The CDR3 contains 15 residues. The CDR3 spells CASSSGGVPHYEQYF. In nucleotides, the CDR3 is TGCGCCAGCAGCTCCGGGGGGGTTCCCCACTACGAGCAGTACTTC.

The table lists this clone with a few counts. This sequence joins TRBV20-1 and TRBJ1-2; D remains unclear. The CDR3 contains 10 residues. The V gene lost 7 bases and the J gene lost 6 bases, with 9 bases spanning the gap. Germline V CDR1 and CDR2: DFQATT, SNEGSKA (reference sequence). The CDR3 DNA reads TGCAGTGGAGCTAGTAATGGCTACACCTTC. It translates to CSGASNGYTF.

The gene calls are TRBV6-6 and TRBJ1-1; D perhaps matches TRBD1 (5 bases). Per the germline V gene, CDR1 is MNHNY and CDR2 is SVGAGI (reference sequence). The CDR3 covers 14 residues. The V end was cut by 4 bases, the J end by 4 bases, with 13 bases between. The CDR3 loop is CASSSAGFGTEAFF. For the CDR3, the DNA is TGTGCCAGCAGTTCAGCAGGGTTTGGCACTGAAGCTTTCTTT.

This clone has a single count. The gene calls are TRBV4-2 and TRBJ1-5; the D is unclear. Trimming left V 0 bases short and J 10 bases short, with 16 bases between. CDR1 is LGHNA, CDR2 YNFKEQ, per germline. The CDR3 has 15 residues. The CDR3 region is CASSQELEPGIPQHF. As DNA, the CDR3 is TGTGCCAGCAGCCAAGAACTAGAACCGGGGATACCCCAGCATTTT.

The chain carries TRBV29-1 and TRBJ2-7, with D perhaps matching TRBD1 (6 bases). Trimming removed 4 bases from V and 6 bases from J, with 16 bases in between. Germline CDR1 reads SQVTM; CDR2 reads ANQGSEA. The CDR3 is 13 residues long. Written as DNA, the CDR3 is TGCAGCGTTGGGGAAACAGGGTACAGCGAGCAGTACTTC. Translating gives CSVGETGYSEQYF.

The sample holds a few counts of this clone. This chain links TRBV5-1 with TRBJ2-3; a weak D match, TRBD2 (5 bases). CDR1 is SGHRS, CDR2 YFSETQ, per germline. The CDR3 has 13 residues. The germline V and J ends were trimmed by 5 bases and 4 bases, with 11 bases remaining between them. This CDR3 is CASREATSDTQYF. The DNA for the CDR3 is TGCGCCAGCAGGGAGGCCACCTCAGATACGCAGTATTTT.

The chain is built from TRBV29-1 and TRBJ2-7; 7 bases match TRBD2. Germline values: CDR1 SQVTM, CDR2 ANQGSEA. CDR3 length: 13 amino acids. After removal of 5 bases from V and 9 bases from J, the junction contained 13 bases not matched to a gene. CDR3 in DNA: TGCAGCGTTCCCCTCAGGGAGGGTAGTGGGCAGTACTTC. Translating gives CSVPLREGSGQYF.